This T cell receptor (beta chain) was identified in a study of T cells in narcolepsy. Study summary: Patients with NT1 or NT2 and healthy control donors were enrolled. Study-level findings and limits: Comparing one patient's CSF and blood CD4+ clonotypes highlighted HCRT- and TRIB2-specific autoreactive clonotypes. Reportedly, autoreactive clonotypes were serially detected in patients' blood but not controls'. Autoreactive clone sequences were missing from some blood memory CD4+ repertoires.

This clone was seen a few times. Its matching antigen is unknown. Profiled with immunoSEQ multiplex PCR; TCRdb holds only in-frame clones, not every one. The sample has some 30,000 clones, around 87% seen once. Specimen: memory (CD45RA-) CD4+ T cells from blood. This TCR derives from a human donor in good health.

This chain's CDR3 is CAISAGTGNQPQHF. CDR3 bases: TGTGCCATCAGTGCCGGGACAGGGAATCAGCCCCAGCATTTT. The chain recombines TRBV10-3 with TRBJ1-5; 9 positions match TRBD1. Germline V gene data show CDR1 as ENHRY and CDR2 as SYGVKD. CDR3 length equals 14 residues. V was pared by 4 bases and J by 4 bases, with 2 bases of the junction left unmatched.